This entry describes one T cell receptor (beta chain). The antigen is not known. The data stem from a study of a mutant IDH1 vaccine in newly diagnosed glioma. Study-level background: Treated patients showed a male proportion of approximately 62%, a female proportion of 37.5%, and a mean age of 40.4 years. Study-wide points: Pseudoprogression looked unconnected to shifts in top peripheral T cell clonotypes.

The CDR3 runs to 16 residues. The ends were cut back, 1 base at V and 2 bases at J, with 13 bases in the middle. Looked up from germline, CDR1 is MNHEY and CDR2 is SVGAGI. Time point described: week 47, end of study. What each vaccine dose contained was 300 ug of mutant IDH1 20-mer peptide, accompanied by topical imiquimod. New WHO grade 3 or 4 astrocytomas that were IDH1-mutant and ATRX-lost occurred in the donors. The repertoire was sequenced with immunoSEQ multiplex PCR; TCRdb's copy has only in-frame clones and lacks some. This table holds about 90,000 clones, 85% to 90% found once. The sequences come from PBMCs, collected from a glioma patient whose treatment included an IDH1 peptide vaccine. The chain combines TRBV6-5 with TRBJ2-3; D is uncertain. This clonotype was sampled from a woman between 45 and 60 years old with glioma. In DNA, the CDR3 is TGTGCCAGCAGTTACTTTGCAGAAGGGTACACAGATACGCAGTATTTT. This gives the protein CASSYFAEGYTDTQYF.